This note documents a single T cell receptor beta chain sequence. Assay: immunoSEQ multiplex PCR; the TCRdb copy retains only in-frame clones and omits some. The sample holds 18,000 or so clones, about 88% seen once. Germline V lookup: CDR1 SGDLS, CDR2 YYNGEE. Losses at the gene ends were 5 bases for V and 6 bases for J; bases not matched to a gene: 17. This CDR3 contains 16 residues. The data originate from a study of blood T cell repertoires in COVID-19. Study at large: Specimens from acute and convalescent COVID-19 originated in the United States, Italy and Spain. The analysed material was cDNA or gDNA that came from T cells, B-cell-depleted T cells, or PBMCs.

The chain uses TRBV9 and TRBJ2-7; 7 nucleotides match TRBD1. Input material: peripheral blood. The sequence derives from a man aged 40-55 years with active COVID-19. The CDR3 region has the DNA TGTGCCAGCAGTGATTCGACCGAACAGGGGAGTCCCGAGCAGTACTTC. Residues: CASSDSTEQGSPEQYF.